The next 19 T cell receptor beta chains were all read from a single sample in a study of cytomegalovirus exposure and HLA in healthy donors. Primers included in the PCR were 60 Vbeta and 13 Jbeta primers. Profiled with immunoSEQ multiplex PCR; TCRdb holds only in-frame clones, not every one. The sample holds 130,000 or so clones, about 8.5% seen once. The sample consisted of PBMCs. Source of these receptors: a middle-aged man in good health and CMV-seronegative.

The CDR3 nucleotides read TGTGCCAGCAGTGAGCGGGGTAGAACAGATACGCAGTATTTT. It is translated as CASSERGRTDTQYF. This chain connects TRBV2 to TRBJ2-3; TRBD2 is a possible D gene (6 bases). The CDR3 extends over 14 amino acids. Trimming removed 3 bases from V and 3 bases from J, with 10 bases in between. The germline gives CDR1 SNHLY, CDR2 FYNNEI.

The chain is built from TRBV15 and TRBJ2-5; the match to TRBD1 covers 8 bases. Unmatched junction bases numbered 5, after V lost 8 bases and J lost 3 bases. Germline V gene lookup returns CDR1 LNHNV and CDR2 YYDKDF (reference sequence). The CDR3 loop spans 13 amino acids. DNA for the CDR3: TGTGCCACCCGTTCACAGGGGGAAGAGACCCAGTACTTC. Translating gives CATRSQGEETQYF.

In its sample, this clone was seen a few times. The chain joins TRBV28 to TRBJ1-3; TRBD1 might be the D (5 bases). The CDR3 has 18 amino acids. From germline, CDR1 is MDHEN and CDR2 SYDVKM. Trimming cost V 3 bases and J 2 bases, with 20 bases left between them. The CDR3 coding sequence is TGTGCCAGCAGTTTTCCGGGTCGAACAGGAGACACTGGAAACACCATATATTTT. Protein product: CASSFPGRTGDTGNTIYF.

This clone was counted between two and nine times. The chain joins TRBV5-1 to TRBJ1-6, with 7 bases aligning to TRBD1. With 5 bases clipped from V and 6 bases from J, the junction kept 8 bases outside the gene matches. This CDR3 comprises 15 residues. CDR1 SGHRS and CDR2 YFSETQ come from the germline V gene. CDR3 region: CASRERQGTNSPLHF. CDR3 DNA: TGCGCCAGCAGGGAGAGACAGGGAACTAATTCACCCCTCCACTTT. Variable domain in full (rest from reference TRBV5-1 and TRBJ1-6): KAGVTQTPRYLIKTRGQQVTLSCSPISGHRSVSWYQQTPGQGLQFLFEYFSETQRNKGNFPGRFSGRQFSNSRSEMNVSTLELGDSALYLCASRERQGTNSPLHFGNGTRLTVT.

This clone was recorded a few times. V gene TRBV7-3 combines with J gene TRBJ2-1; weak D call: TRBD2 (5 bases). CDR1 and CDR2 (germline): SGHTA, FQGTGA. This CDR3 is built from 15 residues. V was pared by 5 bases and J by 8 bases, with 19 bases between. CDR3: CASSPQLAIVDEQFF. CDR3 nucleotide sequence: TGTGCCAGCAGCCCGCAGCTAGCCATCGTCGATGAGCAGTTCTTC.

The V gene is TRBV4-3, the J gene TRBJ2-7; 8 nucleotides match TRBD2. CDR1 is LGHNA, CDR2 YSLEER, per germline. The CDR3 extends over 16 amino acids. The V segment lost 0 bases and the J segment 3 bases; nucleotides outside the gene matches: 7. CDR3: CASSQDYGGAVYEQYF. As DNA, the CDR3 is TGCGCCAGCAGCCAAGATTACGGGGGGGCGGTCTACGAGCAGTACTTC.

The rearrangement joins TRBV5-1 to TRBJ1-1; TRBD1 matches 9 bases. Unmatched junction bases numbered 6, after V lost 4 bases and J lost 5 bases. Germline loops: CDR1 SGHRS, CDR2 YFSETQ. The CDR3 is 14 residues long. CDR3 bases: TGCGCCAGCAGCCCCGGGACAGGGAAAACTGAAGCTTTCTTT. It is translated as CASSPGTGKTEAFF. Using reference TRBV5-1 and TRBJ1-1 for the parts outside the CDR3, the full variable domain is KAGVTQTPRYLIKTRGQQVTLSCSPISGHRSVSWYQQTPGQGLQFLFEYFSETQRNKGNFPGRFSGRQFSNSRSEMNVSTLELGDSALYLCASSPGTGKTEAFFGQGTRLTVV.

This clone was seen more than once but under ten times. This sequence joins TRBV5-1 and TRBJ2-7, with TRBD1 matching over 8 bases. CDR1 is SGHRS, CDR2 YFSETQ, per germline. The J segment lost 3 bases and the V segment lost 4 bases, leaving 6 bases of the junction unmatched. This CDR3 comprises 14 residues. CDR3 residues: CASSTQQGDYEQYF. The CDR3 bases are TGCGCCAGCAGCACCCAACAGGGGGACTACGAGCAGTACTTC.

This clone was seen a handful of times. This chain uses TRBV6-6 with TRBJ1-1; D ambiguous. CDR1 is MNHNY, CDR2 SVGAGI, per germline (reference sequence). The CDR3 loop spans 15 amino acids. V lost 5 bases to trimming and J lost 0 bases, with 13 bases between them. This CDR3 reads CASSPPGVMNTEAFF. CDR3 DNA sequence: TGTGCCAGCAGTCCCCCCGGAGTCATGAACACTGAAGCTTTCTTT.

This clone has more than one count but fewer than ten. The genes are TRBV27 and TRBJ2-7, with TRBD1 identical over 7 bases. Trimming at V came to 5 bases and at J to 3 bases, leaving 4 bases not matched to a gene. The CDR3 is 13 amino acids. CDR1 is MNHEY, CDR2 SMNVEV, per germline (reference sequence). CDR3 DNA: TGTGCCAGCAGTCTGACAGGGATCTACGAGCAGTACTTC. This gives the protein CASSLTGIYEQYF.

The J gene is TRBJ1-4, the V gene TRBV7-9; 8 nucleotides agree with TRBD1. V gave up 5 bases and J gave up 8 bases; unmatched junction bases: 10. The length of the CDR3 is 15 residues. CDR1 SEHNR and CDR2 FQNEAQ come from the germline V gene (reference sequence). In DNA, the CDR3 is TGTGCCAGCAGCACAAACAGGGGGGCATTGGAAAAACTGTTTTTT. Encoded protein: CASSTNRGALEKLFF.

The chain joins TRBV9 to TRBJ2-3; 11 nucleotides align to TRBD2. The germline CDR1 and CDR2 sequences are SGDLS and YYNGEE. With 3 bases clipped from V and 4 bases from J, the junction kept 1 base outside the gene matches. This CDR3 contains 14 residues. CDR3 sequence: CASSATSGADTQYF. The CDR3 DNA follows: TGTGCCAGCAGCGCGACTAGCGGGGCAGATACGCAGTATTTT.

The V and J genes are TRBV5-1 and TRBJ2-1; TRBD2 matches at 7 bases. The V gene's germline CDR1 is SGHRS and CDR2 YFSETQ. The CDR3 length is 16 residues. With 3 bases clipped from V and 6 bases from J, the junction kept 12 bases outside the gene matches. DNA for the CDR3: TGCGCCAGCAGCTCCACTAGCGTTCTCCGAACCAATGAGCAGTTCTTC. Translated, it gives CASSSTSVLRTNEQFF.

This clone was observed a handful of times. The J gene is TRBJ1-1, the V gene TRBV6-1; D is perhaps TRBD1 (6 bases). Germline V lookup: CDR1 MNHNS, CDR2 SASEGT. The CDR3 spans 14 residues. V lost 5 bases and J lost 4, with 14 bases in between. This CDR3 reads CASSWDKWSTEAFF. CDR3 sequence (DNA): TGTGCCAGCAGTTGGGACAAGTGGAGCACTGAAGCTTTCTTT.

The chain combines TRBV4-1 with TRBJ1-3; a possible D gene is TRBD1 (6 bases). Trimming cost V 1 base and J 0 bases, with 10 bases left between them. This CDR3 is 16 amino acids long. Looked up from germline, CDR1 is MGHRA and CDR2 is YSYEKL. In DNA, the CDR3 is TGCGCCAGCAGCCAAGTGAGGGGGACCTCTGGAAACACCATATATTTT. Protein product: CASSQVRGTSGNTIYF.

V gene TRBV23-1 combines with J gene TRBJ2-3, with 9 bases matching TRBD1. TRBV23-1 is annotated as an ORF whose role is uncertain. The V and J ends lost 4 bases and 1 base, in that order; junction bases with no gene match: 0. The length of the CDR3 is 14 residues. The DNA of the CDR3 is TGCGCCAGCAGTCGGACAGGGGGCACAGATACGCAGTATTTT. Residues: CASSRTGGTDTQYF.

V gene TRBV29-1 combines with J gene TRBJ1-2; 10 bases are shared with TRBD1. CDR3 size: 13 residues. With V trimmed by 7 bases and J by 2 bases, 4 bases remained unmatched. The germline V gene has CDR1 SQVTM and CDR2 ANQGSEA. The CDR3 region is CSAPTGGNYGYTF. The CDR3 nucleotides read TGCAGCGCCCCGACAGGGGGCAACTATGGCTACACCTTC.

This sequence joins TRBV4-2 and TRBJ1-2; D might be TRBD1 (5 bases). Germline V gene data show CDR1 as LGHNA and CDR2 as YNFKEQ. CDR3 length equals 16 residues. The germline V and J ends were trimmed by 4 bases and 2 bases, with 17 bases remaining between them. CDR3: CASSRFGQGGNYGYTF. CDR3 DNA: TGTGCCAGCAGCCGCTTTGGGCAGGGAGGCAACTATGGCTACACCTTC.

The J gene is TRBJ1-2, the V gene TRBV19; possibly TRBD1 for D (6 bases). CDR3 length equals 13 residues. Per the germline V gene, CDR1 is LNHDA and CDR2 is SQIVND (reference sequence). V was trimmed by 7 bases and J by 3 bases, leaving 12 bases between them. The CDR3 nucleotides read TGTGCCAGTAAGGCAGCAGGGGACTATGGCTACACCTTC. It translates to CASKAAGDYGYTF. The full variable domain, its missing parts supplied by reference TRBV19 and TRBJ1-2, is DGGITQSPKYLFRKEGQNVTLSCEQNLNHDAMYWYRQDPGQGLRLIYYSQIVNDFQKGDIAEGYSVSREKKESFPLTVTSAQKNPTAFYLCASKAAGDYGYTFGSGTRLTVV.